A selection of T cell receptor beta chains follows, all from one sample in a study of blood T cell repertoires in COVID-19. Some clones are missing from TCRdb's copy, which holds only in-frame ones; the method was immunoSEQ multiplex PCR. Of fewer than 300,000 clones in the sample, about 80% are singletons; the top ten hold more than 2.5%. The sample comprised peripheral blood. These receptors originate from a woman older than 75 with acute or convalescent COVID-19. CDR3s include the opening cysteine and the closing phenylalanine or tryptophan. Each record gives: D gene, clone size, V gene, J gene, CDR3 DNA, CDR3 protein. A D gene is named only where the DNA matches it firmly. Expanded clones are given a class, and other clones once, few, many or no size at all.

>NA|NA|TRBV18|TRBJ1-3
TGTGCCAGCTCACCATCGATCGGCAGGGATACTTCTGGAAACACCATATATTTT
CASSPSIGRDTSGNTIYF
>TRBD1|NA|TRBV7-9|TRBJ1-4
TGTGCCAGCATGTCCCAGGGGGTGAATAATGAAAAACTGTTTTTT
CASMSQGVNNEKLFF
>NA|NA|TRBV19|TRBJ1-2
TGTGCCAGTAGCTGGGGGGGGAACTATGGCTACACCTTC
CASSWGGNYGYTF
>NA|NA|TRBV6-2/TRBV6-3|TRBJ2-7
TGTGCCAGCAGTAGCGGGCCCCTCGAGCAGTACTTC
CASSSGPLEQYF
>NA|NA|TRBV5-1|TRBJ1-1
TGCGCCAGCAGCTTAAACAAAGCGGCTGAAGCTTTCTTT
CASSLNKAAEAFF
>NA|NA|TRBV18|TRBJ2-5
TGTGCCAGCTCACCATTTCCAGATGGCTGGACCCAGTACTTC
CASSPFPDGWTQYF
>NA|NA|TRBV7-9|TRBJ2-5
TGTGCCAGCAGCCGCAGGGTAGGGGAGACCCAGTACTTC
CASSRRVGETQYF
>TRBD1|NA|TRBV5-1|TRBJ1-2
TGCGCCAGCAGCTACGGACAGGGGACCTATGGCTACACCTTC
CASSYGQGTYGYTF
>TRBD1|NA|TRBV6-5|TRBJ1-4
TGTGCCAGCAGTCGGGACAGGGCAACTAATGAAAAACTGTTTTTT
CASSRDRATNEKLFF
>TRBD1|NA|TRBV11-3|TRBJ1-6
TGTGCCAGCAGCTTGTCGGGACAGGGGAATTCACCCCTCCACTTT
CASSLSGQGNSPLHF
>NA|NA|TRBV6-5|TRBJ1-2
TGTGCCAGCAGTTACGCCGGGTATGGCTACACCTTC
CASSYAGYGYTF
>NA|NA|TRBV7-9|TRBJ2-2
TGTGCCAGCAGCTTCAGTGGCGGGCCCGGGGAGCTGTTTTTT
CASSFSGGPGELFF
>NA|NA|TRBV19|TRBJ2-1
TGTGCCAGTAGTTCGGGACTGCGAACAGACAATGAGCAGTTCTTC
CASSSGLRTDNEQFF
>NA|NA|TRBV12-3/TRBV12-4|TRBJ2-1
TGTGCCAGCAGTTTCGGGGGGCTGGGGGGGCAGTTCTTC
CASSFGGLGGQFF
>NA|NA|TRBV5-1|TRBJ1-6
TGCGCCAGCAGCTCGGACAGTAATTCACCCCTCCACTTT
CASSSDSNSPLHF
>TRBD2|NA|TRBV6-2/TRBV6-3|TRBJ2-3
TGTGCCAGCAGTATGCGGGGGGGCTTAGATACGCAGTATTTT
CASSMRGGLDTQYF
>TRBD2|NA|TRBV6-5|TRBJ2-1
TGTGCCAGCAGTTTTGCGGGGGGCAAGAATGAGCAGTTCTTC
CASSFAGGKNEQFF
>NA|NA|TRBV7-2|TRBJ1-1
TGTGCCAGCAGCTTAGTAAACACTGAAGCTTTCTTT
CASSLVNTEAFF
>NA|NA|TRBV25-1|TRBJ1-2
TGTGCCAGCAGTCCCCAAACAGGGAACTATGGCTACACCTTC
CASSPQTGNYGYTF
>NA|NA|TRBV5-1|TRBJ2-3
TGCGCCAGCAGCTTGACTAGCAACACAGATACGCAGTATTTT
CASSLTSNTDTQYF
>NA|few|TRBV13|TRBJ2-7
TGTGCCAGCAGCGGAGGGGCTTCCTACGAGCAGTACTTC
CASSGGASYEQYF
>NA|NA|TRBV5-1|TRBJ1-3
TGCGCCAGCAGCTCGGAGATCTTCAGCTCTGGAAACACCATATATTTT
CASSSEIFSSGNTIYF
>NA|NA|TRBV25-1|TRBJ2-5
TGTGCCAGCAGTGCACAGGAGCTTCGCCAAGAGACCCAGTACTTC
CASSAQELRQETQYF
>NA|NA|TRBV11-1|TRBJ2-7
TGTGCCAGCAGCTTAGCGCCTCAGGGATCCGAGCAGTACTTC
CASSLAPQGSEQYF
>NA|NA|TRBV28|TRBJ1-5
TGTGCCAGCACCTCGGGGGGCTATCAGCCCCAGCATTTT
CASTSGGYQPQHF
>NA|NA|TRBV3-1/TRBV3-2|TRBJ1-5
TGTGCCAGCAGCCTATCGGGGGGCGATCAGCCCCAGCATTTT
CASSLSGGDQPQHF
>TRBD2|once|TRBV4-2|TRBJ2-7
TGTGCCAGCAGCCAAGACACTAGCGGGAGATTCTACGAGCAGTACTTC
CASSQDTSGRFYEQYF
>NA|NA|TRBV6-6|TRBJ2-7
TGTGCCAGCAGTTACTCAGTGGCAGACTCCTACGAGCAGTACTTC
CASSYSVADSYEQYF
>TRBD1|few|TRBV5-1|TRBJ2-3
TGCGCCAGCAGTTTTCCGACAGGGGGAGATACGCAGTATTTT
CASSFPTGGDTQYF
>NA|NA|TRBV2|TRBJ1-6
TGTGCCAGCAGTGCAGAAAACAATTCACCCCTCCACTTT
CASSAENNSPLHF
>TRBD2|many|TRBV9|TRBJ2-2
TGTGCCAGCAGCCCAAGGACTAGCGGGAGTGGTACCGGGGAGCTGTTTTTT
CASSPRTSGSGTGELFF